This record concerns one T cell receptor (beta chain) sequence. These data belong to a study of CD8 T cells in Susac syndrome. The RNA, about 0.45 to 1 ug, was put through reverse transcription using random hexamers. immunoSEQ multiplex PCR amplified TCR beta CDR3 across 54 Vbeta, 13 Jbeta. TCRdb independently ran MiXCR on the immunoSEQ multiplex PCR reads; one entry per CDR3 protein. The table has under 200,000 distinct CDR3 sequences, around 94% seen once. The diagnostic criteria were recently defined, and patients with Susac syndrome met them for definite or probable disease. In germline, CDR1 is LGHDT, CDR2 YNNKEL (reference sequence). The CDR3 has 12 amino acids. V was pared by 4 bases and J by 9 bases, with 10 bases between.

The source material was CD4+ T cells from PBMCs. This TCR was recovered from a human donor with Susac syndrome. This chain connects TRBV3-1 to TRBJ2-4; D is perhaps TRBD1 (6 bases). CDR3 amino acids: CASSRDNSIQYF. CDR3 nucleotides: TGTGCCAGCAGCCGGGACAACAGCATTCAGTACTTC.